Listed below are T cell receptor beta chains from one sample, sequenced in a study of T cell responses to AZD1222 COVID-19 vaccine. The protocol was immunoSEQ multiplex PCR, while the TCRdb copy is restricted to in-frame clones and leaves out a portion. The sample has some 110,000 clones, approximately 90% seen once; the top ten hold about 7.4%. Here the sequenced sample was peripheral blood, taken 28 days after the second AZD1222 dose. Receptor source: an adult who received the AZD1222 COVID-19 vaccine. Each CDR3 is given with its conserved first and last residue. The D gene is left open where the match is weak. Some rows mark clone size as missing; the rest say once, few, many or name a class of expanded clone.

D gene | J gene | clone size | V gene | CDR3 DNA | CDR3 protein
TRBD1 | TRBJ1-2 | NA | TRBV5-6 | TGTGCCAGCAGCAGTGACAGGGACGGTTATGGCTACACCTTC | CASSSDRDGYGYTF
NA | TRBJ2-3 | NA | TRBV20-1 | TGCAGTGGGGTTTTGGCAGATACGCAGTATTTT | CSGVLADTQYF
NA | TRBJ1-6 | NA | TRBV6-5 | TGTGCCAGCAGTTACGGGCAGGATAATTCACCCCTCCACTTT | CASSYGQDNSPLHF
NA | TRBJ2-7 | once | TRBV5-4 | TGTGCCAGCAGCGCCGTAAAAAGGGGCGAGCAGTACTTC | CASSAVKRGEQYF
TRBD1 | TRBJ2-7 | NA | TRBV6-5 | TGTGCCAGCAGCATGGACAGGGGGGGGATGAACGAGCAGTACTTC | CASSMDRGGMNEQYF
NA | TRBJ1-3 | few | TRBV19 | TGTGCCAGTAGTATCGGCCCCCTTACAGGTTCTGGAAACACCATATATTTT | CASSIGPLTGSGNTIYF
TRBD1 | TRBJ1-4 | NA | TRBV7-7 | TGTGCTAGCAGCTCCGGTCTCGGACAGGGCCCCGAAAAACTGTTTTTT | CASSSGLGQGPEKLFF
TRBD1 | TRBJ2-7 | NA | TRBV4-1 | TGCGCCAGCAGCCAAGTTGAGACAGGGGCCTACGAGCAGTACTTC | CASSQVETGAYEQYF
TRBD1 | TRBJ2-1 | NA | TRBV7-9 | TGTGCCAGCAGCCAGTCAGGGACAGGGCATGAGCAGTTCTTC | CASSQSGTGHEQFF
TRBD1 | TRBJ1-1 | NA | TRBV4-3 | TGCGCCAGCAGCCGGGACAGGGAGAACACTGAAGCTTTCTTT | CASSRDRENTEAFF
NA | TRBJ2-2 | NA | TRBV11-2 | TGTGCCAGCAGCTTAGATTTAGCGTTCGGGGAGCTGTTTTTT | CASSLDLAFGELFF
NA | TRBJ1-2 | NA | TRBV6-5 | TGTGCCAGCAGCCCCACGACGGTTAACTATGGCTACACCTTC | CASSPTTVNYGYTF
NA | TRBJ1-4 | NA | TRBV6-1 | TGTGCCAGCAGTGAAGGTGGCGTGAGTGAAAAACTGTTTTTT | CASSEGGVSEKLFF
NA | TRBJ2-4 | NA | TRBV2 | TGTGCCAGCAGGGCGGAGGGGGCAATAGGCATTCAGTACTTC | CASRAEGAIGIQYF
TRBD1 | TRBJ1-2 | NA | TRBV6-5 | TGTGCCAGCAGCCCCGACAGGGGTTACTATGGCTACACCTTC | CASSPDRGYYGYTF
TRBD1 | TRBJ1-5 | NA | TRBV28 | TGTGCCAGCAGCTCACCGGGACAGGTGGGTGGCAATCAGCCCCAGCATTTT | CASSSPGQVGGNQPQHF
TRBD2 | TRBJ2-3 | NA | TRBV30 | TGTGCCTGGCAAGCGGGGACCAGCACAGATACGCAGTATTTT | CAWQAGTSTDTQYF
TRBD1 | TRBJ1-2 | NA | TRBV30 | TGTGCCTGGACTCTACAGGGGGCTGTGTATGGCTACACCTTC | CAWTLQGAVYGYTF
NA | TRBJ1-4 | NA | TRBV11-2 | TGTGCCAGCAGCTTAGGACAGCTTAATGAAAAACTGTTTTTT | CASSLGQLNEKLFF
NA | TRBJ1-4 | NA | TRBV7-2 | TGTGCCAGCAGCTTTACGACAGACCCGAATGAAAAACTGTTTTTT | CASSFTTDPNEKLFF
TRBD1 | TRBJ1-4 | NA | TRBV4-1 | TGCGCCAGCAGCCAAGGGTACAGGGGGGCAACTAATGAAAAACTGTTTTTT | CASSQGYRGATNEKLFF
NA | TRBJ2-2 | NA | TRBV30 | TGTGCCTGGATACAGGGGAACACCGGGGAGCTGTTTTTT | CAWIQGNTGELFF
NA | TRBJ1-6 | NA | TRBV6-1 | TGTGCCAGCAGTGAAACTGGGGAAGGCTGGGGAAATTCACCCCTCCACTTT | CASSETGEGWGNSPLHF
NA | TRBJ2-3 | NA | TRBV7-3 | TGTGCCAGCAGCTGGGGGGGGGCACAAGATACGCAGTATTTT | CASSWGGAQDTQYF
NA | TRBJ2-7 | NA | TRBV9 | TGTGCCAGCAGCCCCCAGGTTAGCGTCTCCTACGAGCAGTACTTC | CASSPQVSVSYEQYF
NA | TRBJ1-1 | once | TRBV5-1 | TGCGCCAGCAGCCTTGGGGTTGGCACTGAAGCTTTCTTT | CASSLGVGTEAFF
TRBD2 | TRBJ2-7 | NA | TRBV5-1 | TGCGCCAGCAGCTTGGATTACCGCGGACTAGCGTTAAAAAACGAGCAGTACTTC | CASSLDYRGLALKNEQYF
NA | TRBJ2-3 | NA | TRBV5-5 | TGTGCCAGCAGCTTGGTCTCGCTGCTGTTCATGGATACGCAGTATTTT | CASSLVSLLFMDTQYF
NA | TRBJ2-7 | NA | TRBV5-1 | TGCGCCAGCAGCTCGGGGACACGCGACGAGCAGTACTTC | CASSSGTRDEQYF
NA | TRBJ2-2 | once | TRBV6-4 | TGTGCCAGCAGTAAACAGGGTTCGCACACCGGGGAGCTGTTTTTT | CASSKQGSHTGELFF
NA | TRBJ2-7 | NA | TRBV9 | TGTGCCAGCAGCGTCGGACTGGGCCTCTCCTACGAGCAGTACTTC | CASSVGLGLSYEQYF
NA | TRBJ1-2 | NA | TRBV27 | TGTGCCAGCAGTTTTTCAGGCTCCTATGGCTACACCTTC | CASSFSGSYGYTF
TRBD1 | TRBJ2-7 | NA | TRBV28 | TGTGCCAGCAGTTGGGACAGGTCCCACGAGCAGTACTTC | CASSWDRSHEQYF
TRBD2 | TRBJ2-3 | NA | TRBV7-3 | TGTGCCAGCAGCTCGGGACTAGCGGGTACTAGCACAGATACGCAGTATTTT | CASSSGLAGTSTDTQYF